This T cell receptor (beta chain) was obtained from a study of shared clonotypes between healthy human individuals. For the study at large: Per donor, CD8 memory used one plate, CD8 naive used two, CD4 memory used three and CD4 naive used three.

This table comes from immunoSEQ multiplex PCR, and its TCRdb copy is limited to in-frame clones, with some not included. Of 2.5 million or so clones listed, roughly 92% were seen once; the top ten hold over 0.12%. Turning to this clone: Antigen unknown.

CDR1 and CDR2 from the germline V gene are SGHNT and YENEEA. Trimming shortened V by 5 bases and J by 2 bases, and 13 bases separated the two germline ends. The CDR3 loop spans 14 amino acids. Whole-study results and caveats: Donor scarcity curtailed the genetic and exposure-history diversity represented herein. Generation probabilities of non-shared clonotypes were lower (relative to those shared by all four donors). Blood alone was sampled, and tissue repertoires likely differ.

V is TRBV11-3 and J is TRBJ2-7; tentatively, D is TRBD2 (6 bases). Sample: naive CD4+ T cells sorted from blood. The sample's subset: CD45RA+ positively selected. This TCR was sampled from a man between 18 and 29 years old in good health. The CDR3 region is CASSRGTTPYEQYF. CDR3 in DNA: TGTGCCAGCAGCCGGGGGACGACCCCCTACGAGCAGTACTTC.